This T cell receptor beta chain emerged from a study of T cells in Graves' hyperthyroidism and ophthalmopathy. This clonotype was seen many times. Its matching antigen is unknown. The V gene lost 6 bases and the J gene lost 11 bases, with 17 bases spanning the gap. Per the germline V gene, CDR1 is MDHEN and CDR2 is SYDVKM. This CDR3 has 12 residues. There were TCR beta CDR3 regions amplified from RNA transcripts. First-round RT-PCR targeting the TCR CDR3 was performed with the HTBI primer set. TCRdb called the multiplex PCR reads again in MiXCR, with one record for every CDR3 protein. The table has hundreds of thousands of distinct CDR3 sequences, around 15% seen once. Regarding the study as a whole: Among thyroid clonotypes expanded above 0.001, most also appeared in blood.

The sample taken for sequencing was blood. V gene TRBV28 combines with J gene TRBJ2-7, with TRBD1 as a possible D gene (6 bases). The sequence derives from a woman aged 40 to 49 with Graves' ophthalmopathy. The CDR3 sequence is CASSRSGQKEYF. The CDR3 DNA reads TGTGCCAGCAGCCGCTCCGGACAGAAGGAGTACTTC.